Listed here are 27 T cell receptor beta chains from one sample, sequenced in a study of early T cells in non-severe SARS-CoV-2 infection. From the 5' RACE reads, TCRdb called clonotypes with MiXCR, one entry per CDR3 protein. The table records 81,000 or so distinct CDR3 sequences, approximately 12% of them present only once. The sequenced sample consisted of whole blood. The receptors originated from an adult who was a healthcare worker with PCR-confirmed SARS-CoV-2 infection or an uninfected control (not recorded which).

Many counts were recorded for this clonotype. The chain employs TRBV28 and TRBJ2-7; D unresolved. Trimming removed 5 bases from V and 3 bases from J, with 11 bases in between. This CDR3 has 13 residues. In germline, CDR1 is MDHEN, CDR2 SYDVKM. The CDR3 here is CASSLTTNYEQYF. The CDR3 region has the DNA TGTGCCAGCAGTCTTACTACCAACTACGAGCAGTACTTC.

This clonotype was seen a handful of times. The chain employs TRBV28 and TRBJ2-7; 7 bases are shared with TRBD1. The germline V gene encodes CDR1 MDHEN and CDR2 SYDVKM. This CDR3 contains 14 residues. Losses at the gene ends were 6 bases for V and 3 bases for J; bases not matched to a gene: 8. The CDR3 DNA follows: TGTGCCAGCAGCCTCCCGACAGGGCACTACGAGCAGTACTTC. It is translated as CASSLPTGHYEQYF.

The chain employs TRBV7-3 and TRBJ2-7, with D perhaps being TRBD1 or TRBD2 (6 bases each). This CDR3 has 15 residues. Germline CDR1 is SGHTA and CDR2 is FQGTGA. Between the trimmed V and J ends, which lost 0 bases and 3 bases, there was a span of 12 bases. CDR3 sequence reads: CASSLTGGPDYEQYF. The CDR3 coding sequence is TGTGCCAGCAGCTTAACAGGGGGGCCAGACTACGAGCAGTACTTC.

This clonotype was found a few times. CDR3 nucleotide sequence: TGTGCCAGCAGTTCCCGGGGACTCACCGTGCCCCAGTACTTC. Its protein product is CASSSRGLTVPQYF. J is TRBJ2-5 and V is TRBV28; TRBD2 is a possible D gene (6 bases). CDR1 and CDR2 from the germline V gene are MDHEN and SYDVKM. Trimming stripped 4 bases from V and 9 bases from J, with 18 bases between. The CDR3 is 14 residues long.

The chain joins TRBV3-1 to TRBJ1-1; D is possibly TRBD1 (6 bases). Germline V CDR1 and CDR2: LGHDT, YNNKEL (reference sequence). Deletions cut 1 base from V and 1 base from J, with 10 bases between. The CDR3 runs 15 residues. CDR3 loop: CASSQVGGANTEAFF. For the CDR3, the DNA is TGTGCCAGCAGCCAAGTCGGGGGGGCGAACACTGAAGCTTTCTTT. Together with reference TRBV3-1 and TRBJ1-1, the CDR3 gives the full variable domain: DTAVSQTPKYLVTQMGNDKSIKCEQNLGHDTMYWYKQDSKKFLKIMFSYNNKELIINETVPNRFSPKSPDKAHLNLHINSLELGDSAVYFCASSQVGGANTEAFFGQGTRLTVV.

The sample holds many counts of this clonotype. The chain uses TRBV6-1 and TRBJ2-7, with D possibly being TRBD1 or TRBD2 (5 bases each). V was pared by 6 bases and J by 4 bases, with 13 bases between. Germline assignment: CDR1 MNHNS and CDR2 SASEGT. The CDR3 runs to 13 residues. CDR3 amino acids: CASRGQGRYEQYF. The DNA of the CDR3 is TGTGCCAGCAGAGGTCAGGGACGATACGAGCAGTACTTC.

This clonotype was detected only a few times. The V and J genes are TRBV29-1 and TRBJ1-1; no reliable D call. Trimming stripped 7 bases from V and 0 bases from J, with 15 bases between. Germline CDR1 is SQVTM and CDR2 is ANQGSEA. The CDR3 contains 14 residues. The chain's CDR3 is CSAGGPGMNTEAFF. CDR3 nucleotide sequence: TGCAGCGCAGGTGGGCCAGGAATGAACACTGAAGCTTTCTTT.

This clonotype was seen many times. The chain combines TRBV6-1 with TRBJ2-7; 10 positions match TRBD2. This CDR3 is built from 11 residues. Germline V gene sequence: CDR1 MNHNS, CDR2 SASEGT. V gave up 8 bases and J gave up 8 bases; unmatched junction bases: 3. This chain's CDR3 is CASGLAEKQYF. In nucleotides, the CDR3 is TGTGCCAGCGGACTAGCGGAAAAGCAGTACTTC.

The rearrangement joins TRBV24-1 to TRBJ2-3; perhaps D is TRBD1 or TRBD2 (6 bases each). Germline CDR1 and CDR2: KGHDR and SFDVKD. Trimming cost V 4 bases and J 1 base, with 20 bases left between them. The CDR3 totals 18 residues. CDR3 protein: CATSDPRKGGAGTDTQYF. The CDR3 DNA reads TGTGCCACCAGTGACCCCAGGAAGGGGGGCGCCGGCACAGATACGCAGTATTTT.

The V gene is TRBV28, the J gene TRBJ2-7; D not resolved. V lost 8 bases and J lost 7, with 9 bases in between. This CDR3 has 10 amino acids. Germline CDR1 and CDR2: MDHEN and SYDVKM. Written as DNA, the CDR3 is TGTGCCAGCGGGGTTTCTGAGCAGTACTTC. Protein: CASGVSEQYF.

This chain links TRBV18 with TRBJ1-4; D is ambiguous. The germline V gene encodes CDR1 KGHSH and CDR2 LQKENI. This CDR3 is 12 amino acids long. The V and J ends lost 6 bases and 7 bases respectively, with 9 bases between them. CDR3 protein: CASSGSSEKLFF. In DNA, the CDR3 is TGTGCCAGCTCGGGGTCCAGTGAAAAACTGTTTTTT. Using reference TRBV18 and TRBJ1-4 for the parts outside the CDR3, the full variable domain is NAGVMQNPRHLVRRRGQEARLRCSPMKGHSHVYWYRQLPEEGLKFMVYLQKENIIDESGMPKERFSAEFPKEGPSILRIQQVVRGDSAAYFCASSGSSEKLFFGSGTQLSVL.

V gene TRBV25-1 combines with J gene TRBJ2-1; D remains ambiguous. The V gene lost 0 bases and the J gene lost 3 bases, with 6 bases spanning the gap. This CDR3 is built from 14 residues. Germline assignment: CDR1 MGHDK and CDR2 SYGVNS. CDR3 DNA: TGTGCCAGCAGTGAATATAGCAGCTACAATGAGCAGTTCTTC. Protein: CASSEYSSYNEQFF.

This clonotype was picked up many times. V usage is TRBV6-2 or TRBV6-3 and J usage is TRBJ1-5; maybe TRBD1 (6 bases). CDR1 and CDR2 (germline): MNHEY, SVGEGT. With 5 bases removed from V and 4 bases from J, the gap between germline ends came to 15 bases. The CDR3 consists of 15 residues. CDR3 in amino acids: CASSPSKGGNQPQHF. The CDR3 DNA follows: TGTGCCAGCAGTCCTAGCAAAGGGGGAAATCAGCCCCAGCATTTT.

There are a few counts of this clonotype. V gene TRBV28 combines with J gene TRBJ2-7; TRBD2 agrees at 10 bases. Losses at the gene ends were 6 bases for V and 4 bases for J; bases not matched to a gene: 6. There are 14 residues in the CDR3. Germline assignment: CDR1 MDHEN and CDR2 SYDVKM. The CDR3 nucleotides read TGTGCCAGCAGGGGAGCGGGAGGGCGGTACGAGCAGTACTTC. Translated, it gives CASRGAGGRYEQYF.

This clonotype was seen more than once but under ten times. The chain employs TRBV6-5 and TRBJ2-7, with D maybe TRBD2 (6 bases). V was cut by 0 bases and J by 5 bases, with 14 bases left in between. The V gene's germline CDR1 is MNHEY and CDR2 SVGAGI. This CDR3 spans 15 amino acids. CDR3 bases: TGTGCCAGCAGTTACTCGGGGGTAGGAGGGAACGAGCAGTACTTC. This sequence encodes CASSYSGVGGNEQYF.

This clonotype has at least ten counts. CDR3 region: CATSGGTGDTGELFF. CDR3 DNA sequence: TGTGCCACCAGCGGGGGGACAGGGGACACCGGGGAGCTGTTTTTT. The J gene is TRBJ2-2, the V gene TRBV15; 10 nucleotides agree with TRBD1. Germline V CDR1 and CDR2: LNHNV, YYDKDF (reference sequence). The CDR3 has 15 residues. The J segment lost 3 bases and the V segment lost 5 bases, leaving 3 bases of the junction unmatched.

The chain is built from TRBV12-3 or TRBV12-4 and TRBJ1-5, with D possibly being TRBD1 (6 bases). V was pared by 7 bases and J by 4 bases, with 17 bases between. CDR3 length: 15 residues. CDR3 nucleotides: TGTGCCAGCACCAAGGGGGGGCGAGGTAATCAGCCCCAGCATTTT. This sequence encodes CASTKGGRGNQPQHF.

This clonotype was picked up many times. The rearrangement joins TRBV27 to TRBJ1-1; D call uncertain. The V end was cut by 4 bases, the J end by 4 bases, with 7 bases between. Germline assignment: CDR1 MNHEY and CDR2 SMNVEV (reference sequence). This CDR3 region has 12 residues. The CDR3: CASSSPGTEAFF. CDR3 nucleotide sequence: TGTGCCAGCAGTTCACCGGGCACTGAAGCTTTCTTT.

This chain uses TRBV16 with TRBJ1-5, with TRBD1 as a possible D gene (6 bases). The germline gives CDR1 KGHSY, CDR2 FQNENV. The CDR3 runs to 13 residues. The germline V and J ends were trimmed by 3 bases and 4 bases, with 7 bases remaining between them. The CDR3: CASSHGTNQPQHF. CDR3 sequence (DNA): TGTGCCAGCAGCCACGGGACAAATCAGCCCCAGCATTTT.

The chain employs TRBV18 and TRBJ1-1; no clear D. V dropped 6 bases and J dropped 1 base, with 15 bases sitting between them. The CDR3 loop spans 15 amino acids. Germline V lookup: CDR1 KGHSH, CDR2 LQKENI. The CDR3: CASSHVGRTNTEAFF. The CDR3 DNA reads TGTGCCAGCTCTCACGTAGGACGGACGAACACTGAAGCTTTCTTT.

V gene TRBV6-2 or TRBV6-3 combines with J gene TRBJ2-1; TRBD2 agrees at 13 bases. The CDR3 contains 19 residues. Germline CDR1 and CDR2: MNHEY and SVGEGT. Losses at the gene ends were 4 bases for V and 4 bases for J; bases not matched to a gene: 13. The CDR3 DNA is TGTGCCAGCAGTTCCGGGACTAGCGGGATCCTATGGATTTACAATGAGCAGTTCTTC. Amino acids: CASSSGTSGILWIYNEQFF.

This chain joins TRBV28 and TRBJ2-3, with 8 bases lining up with TRBD2. J lost 2 bases, V lost 11 bases, and 3 bases had no gene match. CDR3 length equals 12 residues. CDR1 MDHEN and CDR2 SYDVKM come from the germline V gene. CDR3 nucleotide sequence: TGTGCCCATAGCGGGACCACAGATACGCAGTATTTT. Translating gives CAHSGTTDTQYF.

Turning to this clonotype: A much larger clone sits a single nucleotide away, making a read error possible. The chain recombines TRBV27 with TRBJ2-7; no definite D call. The CDR3 covers 13 residues. The germline gives CDR1 MNHEY, CDR2 SMNVEV (reference sequence). The chain's CDR3 is CASSRTFAYERYF. The CDR3 DNA is TGTGCCAGCAGTAGGACGTTCGCCTACGAGCGGTACTTC.

The rearrangement uses TRBV9 and TRBJ1-1; D is undetermined. Trimming stripped 0 bases from V and 3 bases from J, with 9 bases between. From germline, CDR1 is SGDLS and CDR2 YYNGEE. The CDR3 runs to 14 residues. CDR3 region: CASSVGDSYTEAFF. CDR3 nucleotides: TGTGCCAGCAGCGTAGGAGATAGCTACACTGAAGCTTTCTTT.

This clonotype was seen a handful of times. V gene TRBV10-2 combines with J gene TRBJ2-7, with D possibly being TRBD1 (6 bases). CDR3 length: 14 amino acids. Trimming took off 5 bases at V and 6 bases at J, with 17 bases between the two ends. Germline CDR1 and CDR2: WSHSY and SAAADI. The CDR3 protein is CASSLRQAPAEQYF. The CDR3 DNA reads as TGCGCCAGCAGTCTCAGACAGGCGCCTGCCGAGCAGTACTTC.

This clonotype was observed a few times. V usage is TRBV20-1 and J usage is TRBJ2-1; the D is unclear. CDR3 size: 11 residues. The germline gives CDR1 DFQATT, CDR2 SNEGSKA (reference sequence). V was shortened by 6 bases and J by 8 bases, with 11 bases between the two germline ends. CDR3 DNA: TGCAGTGCCGTGGTGATCCATGAGCAGTTCTTC. Translating it yields CSAVVIHEQFF.

In regard to this clonotype: The junction does not match germline at one end; this may be a read error. This chain connects TRBV7-9 to TRBJ1-5; TRBD1 agrees at 7 bases. Germline V gene data show CDR1 as SEHNR and CDR2 as FQNEAQ (reference sequence). The CDR3 sequence is 14 residues long. CDR3 region: CVSSRDSVNQPQHF. The CDR3 DNA follows: TGTGTCAGCAGCCGGGACAGCGTCAATCAGCCCCAGCATTTT.